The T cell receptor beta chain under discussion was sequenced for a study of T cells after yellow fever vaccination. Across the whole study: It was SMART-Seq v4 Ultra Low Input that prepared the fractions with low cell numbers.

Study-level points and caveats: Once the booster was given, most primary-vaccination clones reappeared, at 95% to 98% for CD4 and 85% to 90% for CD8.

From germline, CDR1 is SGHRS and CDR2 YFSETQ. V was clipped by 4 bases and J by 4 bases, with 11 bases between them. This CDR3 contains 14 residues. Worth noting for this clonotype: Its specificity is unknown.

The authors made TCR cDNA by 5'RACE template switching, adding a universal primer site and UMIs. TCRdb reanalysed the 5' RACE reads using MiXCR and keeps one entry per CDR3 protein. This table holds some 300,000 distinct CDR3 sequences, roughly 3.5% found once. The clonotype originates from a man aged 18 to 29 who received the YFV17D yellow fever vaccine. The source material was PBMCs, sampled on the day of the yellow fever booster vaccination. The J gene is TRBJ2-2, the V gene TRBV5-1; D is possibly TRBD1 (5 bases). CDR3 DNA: TGCGCCAGCAGCCCGAGACAGTTCACCGGGGAGCTGTTTTTT. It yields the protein CASSPRQFTGELFF.